Here is one T cell receptor beta chain with its context. This sample stems from a study of T cells after yellow fever vaccination. In making TCR cDNA, 5'RACE template switching added a universal primer site and UMIs to it. TCRdb fed the 5' RACE reads into MiXCR, producing one record per CDR3 protein. The sample lists about 320,000 distinct CDR3 sequences; about 10% were seen once. This TCR came from a man aged 18 to 30 who received the YFV17D yellow fever vaccine. This specimen was CD4+ T cells sorted from PBMCs, taken 45 days after the yellow fever booster vaccination.

CDR3 sequence: CASSPGLAVSTDTQYF. The CDR3 DNA reads TGTGCCAGCAGCCCGGGACTAGCGGTATCCACAGATACGCAGTATTTT. The chain joins TRBV9 to TRBJ2-3, with 11 bases matching TRBD2. Germline V gene sequence: CDR1 SGDLS, CDR2 YYNGEE. This CDR3 is 16 amino acids long. V lost 4 bases and J lost 2; bases outside the gene matches: 6. Full variable domain (rest looked up from reference TRBV9 and TRBJ2-3): DSGVTQTPKHLITATGQRVTLRCSPRSGDLSVYWYQQSLDQGLQFLIQYYNGEERAKGNILERFSAQQFPDLHSELNLSSLELGDSALYFCASSPGLAVSTDTQYFGPGTRLTVL.